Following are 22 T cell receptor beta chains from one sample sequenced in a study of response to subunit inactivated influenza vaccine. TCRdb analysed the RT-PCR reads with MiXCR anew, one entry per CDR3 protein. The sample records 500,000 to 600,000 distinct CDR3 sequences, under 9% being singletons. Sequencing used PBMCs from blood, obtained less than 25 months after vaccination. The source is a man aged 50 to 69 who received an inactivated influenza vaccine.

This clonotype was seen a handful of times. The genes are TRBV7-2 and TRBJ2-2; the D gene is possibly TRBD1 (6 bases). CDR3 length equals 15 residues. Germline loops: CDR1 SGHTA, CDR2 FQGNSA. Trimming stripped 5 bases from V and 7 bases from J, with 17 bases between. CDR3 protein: CASSQLTGFNGELFF. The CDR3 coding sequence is TGTGCCAGCAGCCAGCTGACAGGTTTTAACGGGGAGCTGTTTTTT.

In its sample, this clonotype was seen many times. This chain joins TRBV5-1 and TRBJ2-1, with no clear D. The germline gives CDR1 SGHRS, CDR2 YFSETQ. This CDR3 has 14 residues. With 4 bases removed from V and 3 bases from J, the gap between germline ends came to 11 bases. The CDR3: CASSLDPLYNEQFF. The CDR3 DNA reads TGCGCCAGCAGCCTTGACCCGCTCTACAATGAGCAGTTCTTC.

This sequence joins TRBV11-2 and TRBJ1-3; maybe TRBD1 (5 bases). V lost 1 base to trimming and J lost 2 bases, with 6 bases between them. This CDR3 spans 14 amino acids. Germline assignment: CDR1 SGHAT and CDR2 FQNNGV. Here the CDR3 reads CASSLGRAGNTIYF. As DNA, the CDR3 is TGTGCCAGCAGCTTAGGCAGGGCTGGAAACACCATATATTTT.

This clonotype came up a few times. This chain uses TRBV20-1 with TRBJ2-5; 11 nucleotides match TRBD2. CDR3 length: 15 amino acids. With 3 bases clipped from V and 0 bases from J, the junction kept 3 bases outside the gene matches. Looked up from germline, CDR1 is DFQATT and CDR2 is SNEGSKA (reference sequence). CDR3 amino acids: CSASPSGRNQETQYF. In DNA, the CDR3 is TGCAGTGCTAGCCCTAGCGGGAGGAACCAAGAGACCCAGTACTTC.

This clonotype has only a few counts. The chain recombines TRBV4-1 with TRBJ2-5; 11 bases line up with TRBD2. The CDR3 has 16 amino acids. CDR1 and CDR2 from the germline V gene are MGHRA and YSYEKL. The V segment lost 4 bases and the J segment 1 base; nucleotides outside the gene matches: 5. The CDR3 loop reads CASSPSSGGTQETQYF. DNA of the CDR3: TGCGCCAGCAGCCCCTCTAGCGGGGGGACCCAAGAGACCCAGTACTTC.

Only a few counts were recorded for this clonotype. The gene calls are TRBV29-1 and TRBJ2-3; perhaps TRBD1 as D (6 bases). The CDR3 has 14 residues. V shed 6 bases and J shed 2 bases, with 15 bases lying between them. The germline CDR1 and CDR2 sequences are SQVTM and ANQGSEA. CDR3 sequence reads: CSVDSRVATDTQYF. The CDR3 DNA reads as TGCAGCGTGGACAGTAGGGTGGCCACAGATACGCAGTATTTT.

The CDR3 coding sequence is TGTGCCAGCAGTTTAGAGGGACTAGCGGTCGATGAGCAGTTCTTC. Translation: CASSLEGLAVDEQFF. J is TRBJ2-1 and V is TRBV12-3 or TRBV12-4; 11 bases map to TRBD2. Unmatched junction bases numbered 4, after V lost 1 base and J lost 8 bases. CDR3 length equals 15 residues.

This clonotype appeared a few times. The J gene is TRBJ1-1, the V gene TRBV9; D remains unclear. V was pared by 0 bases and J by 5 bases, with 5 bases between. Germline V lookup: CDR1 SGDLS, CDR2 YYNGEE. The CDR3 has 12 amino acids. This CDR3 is CASSVGFTEAFF. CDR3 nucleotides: TGTGCCAGCAGCGTAGGGTTTACTGAAGCTTTCTTT.

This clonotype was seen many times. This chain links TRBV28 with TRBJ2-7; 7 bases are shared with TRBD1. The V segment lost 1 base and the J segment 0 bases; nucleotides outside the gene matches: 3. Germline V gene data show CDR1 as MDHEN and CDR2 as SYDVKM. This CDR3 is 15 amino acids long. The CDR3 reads CASSLLGTVSYEQYF. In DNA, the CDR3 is TGTGCCAGCAGTTTATTGGGGACAGTCTCCTACGAGCAGTACTTC.

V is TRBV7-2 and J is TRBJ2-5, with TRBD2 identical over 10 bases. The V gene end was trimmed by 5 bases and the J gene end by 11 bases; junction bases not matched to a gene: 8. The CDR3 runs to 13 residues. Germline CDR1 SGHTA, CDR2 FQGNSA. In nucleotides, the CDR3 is TGTGCCAGCAGCCCACAAGCGGGGGGGCCTCAGTACTTC. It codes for CASSPQAGGPQYF.

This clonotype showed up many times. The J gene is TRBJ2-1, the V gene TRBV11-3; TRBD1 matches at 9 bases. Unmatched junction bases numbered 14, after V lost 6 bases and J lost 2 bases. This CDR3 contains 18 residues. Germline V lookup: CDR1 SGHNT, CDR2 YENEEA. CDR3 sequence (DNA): TGTGCCAGCAGTCCCGGGACAGGGACCGGGAATACCTACAATGAGCAGTTCTTC. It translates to CASSPGTGTGNTYNEQFF.

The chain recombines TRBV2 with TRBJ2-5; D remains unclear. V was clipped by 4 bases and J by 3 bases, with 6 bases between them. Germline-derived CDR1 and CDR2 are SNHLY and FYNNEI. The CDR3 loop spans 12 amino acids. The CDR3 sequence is CASSVVKETQYF. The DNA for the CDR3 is TGTGCCAGCAGTGTAGTTAAAGAGACCCAGTACTTC.

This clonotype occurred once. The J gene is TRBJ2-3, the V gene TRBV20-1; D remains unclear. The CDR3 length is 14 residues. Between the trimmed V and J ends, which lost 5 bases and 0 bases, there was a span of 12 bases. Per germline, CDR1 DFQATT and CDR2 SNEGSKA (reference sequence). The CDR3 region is CSASPGASTDTQYF. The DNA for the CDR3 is TGCAGTGCTTCCCCCGGCGCGAGCACAGATACGCAGTATTTT.

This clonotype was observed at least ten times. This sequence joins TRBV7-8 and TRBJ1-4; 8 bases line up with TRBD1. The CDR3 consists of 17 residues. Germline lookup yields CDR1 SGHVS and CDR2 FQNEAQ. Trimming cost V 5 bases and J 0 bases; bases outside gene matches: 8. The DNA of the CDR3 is TGTGCCAGCAGCCCAAGGACAGGGCGGACAACTAATGAAAAACTGTTTTTT. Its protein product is CASSPRTGRTTNEKLFF.

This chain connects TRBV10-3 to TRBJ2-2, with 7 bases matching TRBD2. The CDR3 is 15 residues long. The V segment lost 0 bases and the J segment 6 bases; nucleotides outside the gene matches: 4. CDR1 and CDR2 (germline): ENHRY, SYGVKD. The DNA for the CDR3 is TGTGCCATCAGTGAGTCGAGCGGGGCGGCCGGGGAGCTGTTTTTT. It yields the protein CAISESSGAAGELFF.

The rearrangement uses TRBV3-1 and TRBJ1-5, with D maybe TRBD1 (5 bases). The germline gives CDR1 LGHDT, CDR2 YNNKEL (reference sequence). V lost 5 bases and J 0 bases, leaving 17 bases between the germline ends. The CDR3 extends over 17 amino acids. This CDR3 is CASSRPGRLYSNQPQHF. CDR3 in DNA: TGTGCCAGCAGCAGGCCGGGACGGCTTTATAGCAATCAGCCCCAGCATTTT.

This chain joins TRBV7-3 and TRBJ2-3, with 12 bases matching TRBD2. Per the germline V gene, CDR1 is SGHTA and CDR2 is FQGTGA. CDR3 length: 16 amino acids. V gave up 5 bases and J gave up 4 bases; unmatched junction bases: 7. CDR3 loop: CASSQTSGSPADTQYF. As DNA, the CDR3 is TGTGCCAGCAGCCAGACTAGCGGGAGTCCGGCAGATACGCAGTATTTT.

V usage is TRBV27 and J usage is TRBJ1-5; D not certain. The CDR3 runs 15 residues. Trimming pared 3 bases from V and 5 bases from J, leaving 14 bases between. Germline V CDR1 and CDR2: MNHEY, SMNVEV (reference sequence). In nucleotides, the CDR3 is TGTGCCAGCAGTTTTCTCGGCAGGATCGATCAGCCCCAGCATTTT. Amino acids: CASSFLGRIDQPQHF.

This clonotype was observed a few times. CDR3 in DNA: TGCAGTGCCCTTGGACTAGCGGGGAACACAGATACGCAGTATTTT. This translates into CSALGLAGNTDTQYF. J is TRBJ2-3 and V is TRBV20-1, with TRBD2 identical over 12 bases. V was pared by 6 bases and J by 2 bases, with 6 bases of the junction left unmatched. CDR3 size: 15 residues. Germline V gene lookup returns CDR1 DFQATT and CDR2 SNEGSKA (reference sequence).

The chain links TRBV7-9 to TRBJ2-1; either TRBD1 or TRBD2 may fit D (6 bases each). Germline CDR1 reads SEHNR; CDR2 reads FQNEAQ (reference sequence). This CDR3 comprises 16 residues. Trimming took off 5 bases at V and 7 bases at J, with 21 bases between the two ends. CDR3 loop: CASSPFVVGGRNEQFF. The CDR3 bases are TGTGCCAGCAGCCCGTTTGTAGTTGGGGGGCGGAATGAGCAGTTCTTC.

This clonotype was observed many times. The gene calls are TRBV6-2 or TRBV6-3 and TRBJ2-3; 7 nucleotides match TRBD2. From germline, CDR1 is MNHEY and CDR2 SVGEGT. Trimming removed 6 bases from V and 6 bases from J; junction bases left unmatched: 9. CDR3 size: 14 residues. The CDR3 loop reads CASRKAGAGDTQYF. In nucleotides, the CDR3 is TGTGCCAGCAGAAAGGCGGGAGCGGGTGATACGCAGTATTTT.

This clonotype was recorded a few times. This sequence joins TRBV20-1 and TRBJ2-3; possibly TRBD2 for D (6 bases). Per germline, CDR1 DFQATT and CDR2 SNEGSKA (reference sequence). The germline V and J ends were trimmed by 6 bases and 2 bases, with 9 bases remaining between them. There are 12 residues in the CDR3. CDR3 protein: CSAGSHTDTQYF. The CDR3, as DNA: TGCAGTGCCGGGAGTCACACAGATACGCAGTATTTT.